This T cell receptor beta chain was documented in a study of CD8+ T cells in alopecia areata. Study details: At a dose of 5 to 10 mg twice daily, oral tofacitinib was given to treated patients. Treatment ran 6 to 18 months, with 6 months of follow-up afterward.

Sampling of alopecia areata patients yielded lesional scalp punch biopsies as well as peripheral blood. The authors extracted RNA and reverse transcribed it into cDNA as the sequencing template. TCRdb's table, derived via immunoSEQ multiplex PCR, lists solely in-frame clones and lacks some. The data show over 200,000 clones, around 62% seen once. Study conclusions and caveats: Scalp sample sequencing also detects resident alphabeta T cells of normal skin.

The sample holds a few counts of this clone. Its antigen is currently unknown. This CDR3 comprises 16 residues. The V gene lost 0 bases and the J gene lost 3 bases, with 15 bases spanning the gap. Germline V CDR1 and CDR2: MNHEY, SVGAGI. Here the sequenced sample was CD4+ T cells sorted from blood, taken at week 0. The gene calls are TRBV6-5 and TRBJ2-7; tentatively, D is TRBD2 (5 bases). The TCR sequence derives from a human donor with alopecia areata. CDR3 in DNA: TGTGCCAGCAGTTACTCGAGTGGGAGTTTCGGCTACGAGCAGTACTTC. This codes for CASSYSSGSFGYEQYF.